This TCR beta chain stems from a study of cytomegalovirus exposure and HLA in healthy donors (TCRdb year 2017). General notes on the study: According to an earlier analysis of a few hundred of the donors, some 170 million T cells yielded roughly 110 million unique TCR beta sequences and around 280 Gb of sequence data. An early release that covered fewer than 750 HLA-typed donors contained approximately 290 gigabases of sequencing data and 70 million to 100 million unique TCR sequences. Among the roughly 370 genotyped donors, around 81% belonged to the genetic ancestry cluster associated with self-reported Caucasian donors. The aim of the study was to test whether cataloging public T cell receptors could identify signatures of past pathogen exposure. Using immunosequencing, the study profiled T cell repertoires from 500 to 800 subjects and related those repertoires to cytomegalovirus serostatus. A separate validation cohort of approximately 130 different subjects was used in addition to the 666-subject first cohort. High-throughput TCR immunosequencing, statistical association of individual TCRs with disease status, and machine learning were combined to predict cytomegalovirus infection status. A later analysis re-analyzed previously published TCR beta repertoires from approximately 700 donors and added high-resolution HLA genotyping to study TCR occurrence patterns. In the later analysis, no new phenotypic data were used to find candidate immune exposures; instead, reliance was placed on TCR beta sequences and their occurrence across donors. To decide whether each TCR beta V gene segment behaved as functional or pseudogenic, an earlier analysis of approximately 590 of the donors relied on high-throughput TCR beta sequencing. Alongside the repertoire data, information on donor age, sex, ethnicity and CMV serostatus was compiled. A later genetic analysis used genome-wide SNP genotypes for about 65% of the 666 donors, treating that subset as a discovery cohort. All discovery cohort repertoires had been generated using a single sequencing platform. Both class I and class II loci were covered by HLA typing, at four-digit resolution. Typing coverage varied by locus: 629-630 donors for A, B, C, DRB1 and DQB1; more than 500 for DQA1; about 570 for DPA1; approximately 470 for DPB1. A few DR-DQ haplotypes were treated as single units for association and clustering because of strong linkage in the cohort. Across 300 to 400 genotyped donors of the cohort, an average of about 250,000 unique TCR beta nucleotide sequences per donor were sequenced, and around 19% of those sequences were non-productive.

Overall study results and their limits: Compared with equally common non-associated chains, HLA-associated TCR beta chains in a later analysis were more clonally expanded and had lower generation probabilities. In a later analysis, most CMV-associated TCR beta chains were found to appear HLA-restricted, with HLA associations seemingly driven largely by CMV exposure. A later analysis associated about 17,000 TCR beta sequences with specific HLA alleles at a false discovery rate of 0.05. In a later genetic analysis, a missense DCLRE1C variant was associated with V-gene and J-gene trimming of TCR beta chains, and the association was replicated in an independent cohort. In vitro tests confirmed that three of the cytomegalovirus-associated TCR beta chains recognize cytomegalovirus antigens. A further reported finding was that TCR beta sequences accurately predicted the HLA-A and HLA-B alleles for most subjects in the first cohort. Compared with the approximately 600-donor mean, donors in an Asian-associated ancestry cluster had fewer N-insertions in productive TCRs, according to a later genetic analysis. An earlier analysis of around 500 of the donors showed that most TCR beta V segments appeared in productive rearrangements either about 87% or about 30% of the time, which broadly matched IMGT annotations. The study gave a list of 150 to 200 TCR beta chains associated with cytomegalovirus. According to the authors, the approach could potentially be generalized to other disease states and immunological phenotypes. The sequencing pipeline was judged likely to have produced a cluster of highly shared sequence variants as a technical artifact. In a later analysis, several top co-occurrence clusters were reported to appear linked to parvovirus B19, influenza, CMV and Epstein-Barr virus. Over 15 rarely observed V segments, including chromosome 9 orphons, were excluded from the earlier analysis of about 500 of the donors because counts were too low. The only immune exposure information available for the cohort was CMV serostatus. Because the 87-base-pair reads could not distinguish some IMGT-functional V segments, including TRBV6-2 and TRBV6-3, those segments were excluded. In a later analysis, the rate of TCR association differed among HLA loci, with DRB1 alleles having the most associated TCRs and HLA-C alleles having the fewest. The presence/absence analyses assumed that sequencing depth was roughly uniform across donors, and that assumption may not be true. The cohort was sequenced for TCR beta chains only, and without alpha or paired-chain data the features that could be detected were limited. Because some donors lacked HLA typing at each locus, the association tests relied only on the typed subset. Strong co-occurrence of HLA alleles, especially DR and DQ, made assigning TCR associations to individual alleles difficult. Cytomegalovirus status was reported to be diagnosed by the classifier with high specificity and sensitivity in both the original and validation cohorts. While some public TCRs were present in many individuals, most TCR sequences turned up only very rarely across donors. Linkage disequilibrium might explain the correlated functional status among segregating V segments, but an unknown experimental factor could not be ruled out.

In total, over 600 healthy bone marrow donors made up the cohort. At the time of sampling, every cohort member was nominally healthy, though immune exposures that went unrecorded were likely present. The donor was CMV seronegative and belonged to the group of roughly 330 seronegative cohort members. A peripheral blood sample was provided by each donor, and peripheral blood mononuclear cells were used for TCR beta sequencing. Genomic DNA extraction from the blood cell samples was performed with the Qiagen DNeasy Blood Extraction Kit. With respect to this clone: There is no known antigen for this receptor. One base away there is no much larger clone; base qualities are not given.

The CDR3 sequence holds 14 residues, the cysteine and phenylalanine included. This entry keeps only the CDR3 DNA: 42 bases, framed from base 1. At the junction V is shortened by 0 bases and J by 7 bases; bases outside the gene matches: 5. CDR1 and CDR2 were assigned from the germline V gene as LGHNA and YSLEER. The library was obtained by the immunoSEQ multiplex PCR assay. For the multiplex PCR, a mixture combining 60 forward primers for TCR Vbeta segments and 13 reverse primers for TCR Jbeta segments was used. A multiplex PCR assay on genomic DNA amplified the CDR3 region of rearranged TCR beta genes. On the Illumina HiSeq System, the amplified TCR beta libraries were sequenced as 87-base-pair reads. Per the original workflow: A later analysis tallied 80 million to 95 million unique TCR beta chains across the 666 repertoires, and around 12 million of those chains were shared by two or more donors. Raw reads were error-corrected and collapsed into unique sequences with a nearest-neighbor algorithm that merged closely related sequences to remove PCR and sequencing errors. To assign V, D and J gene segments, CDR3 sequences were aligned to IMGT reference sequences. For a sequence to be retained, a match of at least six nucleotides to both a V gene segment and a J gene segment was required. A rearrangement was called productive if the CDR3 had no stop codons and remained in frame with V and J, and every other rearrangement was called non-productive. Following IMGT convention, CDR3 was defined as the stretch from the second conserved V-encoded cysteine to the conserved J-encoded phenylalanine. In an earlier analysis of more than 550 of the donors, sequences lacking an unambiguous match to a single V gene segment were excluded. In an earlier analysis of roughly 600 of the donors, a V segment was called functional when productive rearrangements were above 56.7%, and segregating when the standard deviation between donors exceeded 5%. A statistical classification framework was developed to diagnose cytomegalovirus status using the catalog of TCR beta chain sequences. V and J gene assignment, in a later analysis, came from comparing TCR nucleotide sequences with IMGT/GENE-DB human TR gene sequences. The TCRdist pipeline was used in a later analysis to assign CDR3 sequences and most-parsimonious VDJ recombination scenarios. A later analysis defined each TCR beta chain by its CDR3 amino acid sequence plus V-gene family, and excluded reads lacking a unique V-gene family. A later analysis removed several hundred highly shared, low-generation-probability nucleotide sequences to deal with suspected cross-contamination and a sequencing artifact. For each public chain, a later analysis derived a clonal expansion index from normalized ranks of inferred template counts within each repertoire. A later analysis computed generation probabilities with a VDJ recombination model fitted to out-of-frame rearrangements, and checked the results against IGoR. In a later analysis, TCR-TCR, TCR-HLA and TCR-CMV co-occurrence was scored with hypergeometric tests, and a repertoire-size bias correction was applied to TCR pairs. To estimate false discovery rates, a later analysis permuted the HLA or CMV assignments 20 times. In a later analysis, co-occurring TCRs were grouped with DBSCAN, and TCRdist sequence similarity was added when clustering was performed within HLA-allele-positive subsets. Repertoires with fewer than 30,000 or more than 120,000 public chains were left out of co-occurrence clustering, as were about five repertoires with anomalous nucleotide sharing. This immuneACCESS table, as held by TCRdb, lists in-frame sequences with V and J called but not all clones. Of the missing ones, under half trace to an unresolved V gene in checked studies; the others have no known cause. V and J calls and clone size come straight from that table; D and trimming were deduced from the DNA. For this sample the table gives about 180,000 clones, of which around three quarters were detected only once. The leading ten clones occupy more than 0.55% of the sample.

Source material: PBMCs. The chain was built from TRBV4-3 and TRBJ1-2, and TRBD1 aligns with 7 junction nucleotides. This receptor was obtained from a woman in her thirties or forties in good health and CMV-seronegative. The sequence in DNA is TGCGCCAGCAGCCAAGAGAGGGGGCACTCTGGCTACACCTTC. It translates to CASSQERGHSGYTF.